The 13 T cell receptor beta chains presented below share a single source sample, sequenced in a study of vaccination effects on CD4 cells after COVID-19. No antigens are known for them. Pools of viral peptides were used by the ViraFEST assay to expand antigen-specific CD4+ T cells ahead of sequencing. CD4+ T cell isolation took place after approximately 11 days of culture. Their SARS-CoV-2 infection, verified by PCR, occurred between March and December 2020. Clones were read by immunoSEQ multiplex PCR, and TCRdb kept only the in-frame ones, dropping some. The sample carries 35,000 to 40,000 clones, approximately 72% recorded once. The material sequenced was CD4+ T cells from PBMCs cultured with HCoV-NL63 spike peptides, taken before COVID-19 vaccination. The receptor source for this set is a human donor who had a prior SARS-CoV-2 infection.

This clone has a single count. The CDR3 sequence is CASSEDLGLASTGELFF. CDR3 bases: TGTGCCAGCAGTGAAGACCTCGGACTAGCTAGCACCGGGGAGCTGTTTTTT. J is TRBJ2-2 and V is TRBV2, with TRBD2 identical over 8 bases. The junction had 8 bases not matched to a gene; V was cut back by 1 base and J by 4 bases. Germline-derived CDR1 and CDR2 are SNHLY and FYNNEI. The CDR3 sequence is 17 residues long.

J is TRBJ2-7 and V is TRBV20-1; 7 bases fit TRBD1. The germline gives CDR1 DFQATT, CDR2 SNEGSKA (reference sequence). The junction had 11 bases not matched to a gene; V was cut back by 3 bases and J by 3 bases. This CDR3 is 15 amino acids long. The CDR3 region is CSASEALTGNYEQYF. The CDR3 bases are TGCAGTGCTAGTGAGGCTTTGACAGGGAACTACGAGCAGTACTTC.

CDR3 sequence: CASSQGLAPGELFF. As DNA, the CDR3 is TGCGCCAGCAGCCAAGGACTAGCGCCCGGGGAGCTGTTTTTT. This chain links TRBV4-3 with TRBJ2-2; 8 nucleotides match TRBD2. The CDR3 extends over 14 amino acids. CDR1 is LGHNA and CDR2 is YSLEER in the germline V gene. J was trimmed by 6 bases and V by 1 base; bases with no gene match: 1.

The table lists this clone with a few counts. The chain uses TRBV6-6 and TRBJ2-1, with D possibly matching TRBD2 (5 bases). This CDR3 is built from 12 residues. Germline V gene data show CDR1 as MNHNY and CDR2 as SVGAGI (reference sequence). The V end was cut by 6 bases, the J end by 9 bases, with 12 bases between. The CDR3 protein is CASRGSVGEQFF. The CDR3 bases are TGTGCCAGCAGGGGGAGTGTGGGTGAGCAGTTCTTC.

The chain couples TRBV5-5 to TRBJ1-2; D is unclear. The V gene lost 4 bases and the J gene lost 3 bases, with 13 bases spanning the gap. The V gene's germline CDR1 is SGHKS and CDR2 YYEKEE (reference sequence). The CDR3 length is 14 residues. DNA for the CDR3: TGTGCCAGCAGCGAGGACGGAATCTACTATGGCTACACCTTC. Protein sequence: CASSEDGIYYGYTF.

This clone was recorded only once. The chain joins TRBV5-1 to TRBJ1-2, with 10 bases fitting TRBD1. CDR3 length equals 15 residues. Looked up from germline, CDR1 is SGHRS and CDR2 is YFSETQ. V trimming: 2 bases; J trimming: 8 bases; junction bases outside the gene matches: 9. The CDR3 sequence: CASSFSGQGPRGYTF. CDR3 DNA sequence: TGCGCCAGCAGCTTTTCGGGACAGGGGCCGAGGGGCTACACCTTC.

V and J are TRBV5-1 and TRBJ1-6; tentatively, D is TRBD1 (5 bases). The CDR3 covers 17 residues. With 0 bases removed from V and 10 bases from J, the gap between germline ends came to 20 bases. CDR1 and CDR2 from the germline V gene are SGHRS and YFSETQ. This CDR3 reads CASSLVSGAANRSPLHF. The CDR3 nucleotides read TGCGCCAGCAGCTTGGTTTCCGGGGCGGCGAATCGGTCACCCCTCCACTTT.

This sequence joins TRBV5-3 and TRBJ2-3, with TRBD2 as a possible D gene (6 bases). TRBV5-3 is placed among ORFs of uncertain function. The CDR3 extends over 19 amino acids. V was cut by 1 base and J by 2 bases, with 23 bases left in between. CDR3 in DNA: TGTGCCAGAAGCTTGCGGCCTAGGGCAGCCGCGCGGGACACAGATACGCAGTATTTT. Translated: CARSLRPRAAARDTDTQYF.

The chain joins TRBV6-5 to TRBJ2-1; D is possibly TRBD2 (5 bases). The germline gives CDR1 MNHEY, CDR2 SVGAGI. The CDR3 sequence is 14 residues long. Trimming stripped 10 bases from V and 5 bases from J, with 18 bases between. CDR3 loop: CATLWTGKDNEQFF. The CDR3 DNA sequence: TGTGCCACCCTTTGGACCGGGAAAGACAATGAGCAGTTCTTC.

This clone has a handful of counts. The CDR3 DNA reads TGTGCCAGCTATGAGGGATCGGGGAGACCCCTCCACTTT. The encoded protein is CASYEGSGRPLHF. J is TRBJ1-6 and V is TRBV6-5; D remains unclear. Trimming pared 8 bases from V and 12 bases from J, leaving 17 bases between. Per the germline V gene, CDR1 is MNHEY and CDR2 is SVGAGI. The CDR3 has 13 amino acids.

The chain employs TRBV2 and TRBJ1-1, with no clear D. The CDR3 consists of 13 residues. Per the germline V gene, CDR1 is SNHLY and CDR2 is FYNNEI. V lost 7 bases and J lost 7, with 16 bases in between. The CDR3 spells CASTLNIAVEAFF. The CDR3 DNA reads TGTGCCAGCACCCTGAATATAGCAGTTGAAGCTTTCTTT. The entire variable domain, with the rest obtained from reference TRBV2 and TRBJ1-1, is as follows: EPEVTQTPSHQVTQMGQEVILRCVPISNHLYFYWYRQILGQKVEFLVSFYNNEISEKSEIFDDQFSVERPDGSNFTLKIRSTKLEDSAMYFCASTLNIAVEAFFGQGTRLTVV.

CDR3 sequence (DNA): TGTGCCAGCTCACCCCGGGACCCAAGTCCCCGGTACTTC. It yields the protein CASSPRDPSPRYF. The chain recombines TRBV18 with TRBJ2-7; the D gene could be TRBD1 or TRBD2 (5 bases each). With 3 bases removed from V and 12 bases from J, the gap between germline ends came to 18 bases. The V gene's germline CDR1 is KGHSH and CDR2 LQKENI. The CDR3 runs 13 residues.

This chain joins TRBV6-2 or TRBV6-3 and TRBJ2-1; D gene unclear. This CDR3 comprises 13 residues. The V gene lost 4 bases and the J gene lost 10 bases, with 14 bases spanning the gap. The germline V gene has CDR1 MNHEY and CDR2 SVGEGT. Here the CDR3 DNA reads TGTGCCAGCAGTTCAGTAACTTTTGCAGAGCAGTTCTTC. Encoded protein: CASSSVTFAEQFF.